The T cell receptor (beta chain) described here comes from a study of human T cells and chemical hapten exposure. Study-wide background: Mostly female patients had alopecia areata, totalis or universalis.

Noted time point: pre-sensitization, week 0. The treatment denotes: therapeutic diphenylcyclopropenone sensitization with weekly scalp DPC. Total RNA was extracted from unfractionated whole blood. Overall study findings and caveats: The donor cohort had alopecia, so its immune response may not match that of healthy people.

Unique molecular identifiers were attached to individual cDNA molecules within the library. TCRdb re-analysed the RACE reads in MiXCR, keeping a single row per CDR3 protein. The sample records 240,000 or so distinct CDR3 sequences, approximately 8.6% being singletons. Ten or more counts support this clonotype. No antigen is known for it. CDR3 length: 14 residues. J was trimmed by 6 bases and V by 4 bases; bases with no gene match: 9. Germline V lookup: CDR1 SEHNR, CDR2 FQNEAQ (reference sequence). The sequences come from whole blood, collected in connection with sensitization to the hapten diphenylcyclopropenone (DPC). The chain is built from TRBV7-9 and TRBJ2-7, with 7 bases aligning to TRBD1. The sequence came from a woman in her forties with alopecia areata. Some clones in this sample may be carry-over from other donors' samples. The CDR3 is CASSSVTGPGEQYF. The CDR3 DNA is TGTGCCAGCAGCTCGGTGACAGGGCCGGGCGAGCAGTACTTC.